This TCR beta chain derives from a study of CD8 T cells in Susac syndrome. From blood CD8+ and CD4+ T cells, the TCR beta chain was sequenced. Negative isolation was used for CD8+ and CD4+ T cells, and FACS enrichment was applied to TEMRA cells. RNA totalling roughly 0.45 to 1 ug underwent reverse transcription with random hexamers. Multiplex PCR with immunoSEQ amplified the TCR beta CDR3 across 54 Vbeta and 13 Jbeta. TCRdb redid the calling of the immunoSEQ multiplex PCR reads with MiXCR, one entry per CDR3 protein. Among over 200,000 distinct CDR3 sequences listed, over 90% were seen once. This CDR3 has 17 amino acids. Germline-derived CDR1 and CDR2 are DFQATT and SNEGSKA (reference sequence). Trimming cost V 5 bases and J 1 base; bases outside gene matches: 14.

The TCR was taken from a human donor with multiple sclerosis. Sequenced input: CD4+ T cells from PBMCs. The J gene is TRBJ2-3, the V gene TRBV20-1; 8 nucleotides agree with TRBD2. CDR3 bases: TGCAGTGCTTATGGCGGGGGGACACCGCTCCGCACAGATACGCAGTATTTT. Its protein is CSAYGGGTPLRTDTQYF.